One and the same sample provided the 18 T cell receptor beta chains below, sequenced in a study of shared clonotypes between healthy human individuals. Here immunoSEQ multiplex PCR was the method, and the copy in TCRdb shows in-frame clones only, minus some. The repertoire holds around 500,000 clones, with roughly 77% as singletons. Sample: PBMCs. The receptor set was obtained from a woman aged 40 to 49 in good health. Some clones in this sample may be carry-over from other donors' samples.

The V gene is TRBV11-2, the J gene TRBJ2-7, with D possibly being TRBD2 (6 bases). Trimming removed 1 base at V and 2 bases at J, with 9 bases between. The CDR3 totals 14 residues. Germline lookup yields CDR1 SGHAT and CDR2 FQNNGV. The CDR3 DNA reads TGTGCCAGCAGCTTAGCGGGGGATCCCTACGAGCAGTACTTC. The encoded protein is CASSLAGDPYEQYF.

This clone was detected only once. This chain links TRBV5-1 with TRBJ2-1, with D possibly TRBD1 on 5 matching bases. Per germline, CDR1 SGHRS and CDR2 YFSETQ. The CDR3 contains 16 residues. V lost 3 bases, J lost 0 bases, and 13 bases lay in between. CDR3 amino acids: CASSSYRTSSYNEQFF. The CDR3 DNA reads as TGCGCCAGCAGCTCCTACAGGACCAGCTCCTACAATGAGCAGTTCTTC.

V gene TRBV19 combines with J gene TRBJ2-7; tentatively, D is TRBD2 (7 bases). The V end was cut by 5 bases, the J end by 4 bases, with 18 bases between. CDR1 and CDR2 from the germline V gene are LNHDA and SQIVND (reference sequence). The CDR3 spans 15 residues. This chain's CDR3 is CASSQRGGAGYEQYF. In DNA, the CDR3 is TGTGCCAGTAGTCAACGAGGGGGGGCCGGGTACGAGCAGTACTTC. The full variable domain, in which reference TRBV19 and TRBJ2-7 provide the parts outside the CDR3, is DGGITQSPKYLFRKEGQNVTLSCEQNLNHDAMYWYRQDPGQGLRLIYYSQIVNDFQKGDIAEGYSVSREKKESFPLTVTSAQKNPTAFYLCASSQRGGAGYEQYFGPGTRLTVT.

This clone was seen a single time. This chain uses TRBV27 with TRBJ2-7; TRBD1 is a possible D gene (6 bases). The CDR3 extends over 16 amino acids. Trimming removed 5 bases from V and 2 bases from J, with 19 bases in between. Per the germline V gene, CDR1 is MNHEY and CDR2 is SMNVEV (reference sequence). The CDR3 sequence: CASSPTTDRITYEQYF. In nucleotides, the CDR3 is TGTGCCAGCAGTCCCACGACCGACAGGATAACCTACGAGCAGTACTTC.

This clone was picked up a small number of times. J is TRBJ1-1 and V is TRBV21-1. TRBV21-1 is deemed a pseudogene. The CDR3 spans 19 residues. CDR3 amino acids: CASSKPWCSPKRGNTEAFF. The CDR3 bases are TGTGCCAGCAGCAAACCGTGGTGCTCCCCTAAGAGAGGGAACACTGAAGCTTTCTTT.

V usage is TRBV5-5 and J usage is TRBJ1-5, with D unclear. The V end lost 2 bases, the J end lost 7 bases, and 13 bases lay between the germline ends. CDR3 length: 14 amino acids. Germline V gives CDR1 SGHKS, CDR2 YYEKEE (reference sequence). In DNA, the CDR3 is TGTGCCAGCAGCTTCGCCCGCGGAGGGCAGCCCCAGCATTTT. This encodes CASSFARGGQPQHF. Complete variable domain (other parts from reference TRBV5-5 and TRBJ1-5): DAGVTQSPTHLIKTRGQQVTLRCSPISGHKSVSWYQQVLGQGPQFIFQYYEKEERGRGNFPDRFSARQFPNYSSELNVNALLLGDSALYLCASSFARGGQPQHFGDGTRLSIL.

The chain uses TRBV30 and TRBJ1-6; a possible D gene is TRBD1 (5 bases). From germline, CDR1 is GTSNPN and CDR2 SVGIG (reference sequence). V was shortened by 8 bases and J by 1 base, with 9 bases between the two germline ends. This CDR3 region has 13 residues. CDR3 DNA sequence: TGTGCCCGACGGGGGTCCTATAATTCACCCCTCCACTTT. Protein product: CARRGSYNSPLHF.

V and J are TRBV5-4 and TRBJ2-7; TRBD2 matches 14 bases. CDR1 is SGHNT, CDR2 YYREEE, per germline (reference sequence). V was clipped by 0 bases and J by 7 bases; unmatched bases: 6. The CDR3 covers 16 residues. CDR3 amino acids: CASSLGTSGRLGEQYF. Here the CDR3 DNA reads TGTGCCAGCAGCTTGGGGACTAGCGGGAGGTTGGGGGAGCAGTACTTC.

This clone occurred once. The same CDR3 arises from other DNA sequences in this sample as well. The V call is TRBV6-6, the J call TRBJ2-2; D not resolved. The V end lost 0 bases, the J end lost 1 base, and 3 bases lay between the germline ends. The CDR3 is made up of 14 amino acids. Germline loops: CDR1 MNHNY, CDR2 SVGAGI (reference sequence). CDR3 residues: CASSYSLNTGELFF. In nucleotides, the CDR3 is TGTGCCAGCAGTTACTCCCTGAACACCGGGGAGCTGTTTTTT.

This clone was detected only a few times. The rearrangement uses TRBV18 and TRBJ1-1; D ambiguous. The CDR3 covers 14 residues. The germline V gene encodes CDR1 KGHSH and CDR2 LQKENI. Between the trimmed V and J ends, which lost 2 bases and 6 bases, there was a span of 13 bases. CDR3 nucleotides: TGTGCCAGCTCACCAGTCCAGGCGGGAGCTGAAGCTTTCTTT. Translating it yields CASSPVQAGAEAFF.

This chain uses TRBV5-1 with TRBJ2-7, with a possible D match to TRBD2 (5 bases). The ends were cut back, 4 bases at V and 3 bases at J, with 11 bases in the middle. The CDR3 covers 13 residues. Germline V gene lookup returns CDR1 SGHRS and CDR2 YFSETQ. The CDR3 DNA is TGCGCCAGCAGCACCTCGACTAACTACGAGCAGTACTTC. As protein: CASSTSTNYEQYF.

J is TRBJ2-2 and V is TRBV6-5; 10 bases align to TRBD2. CDR1 and CDR2 from the germline V gene are MNHEY and SVGAGI. V shed 6 bases, J shed 4 bases, and the junction held 5 bases outside the gene matches. CDR3 length: 15 residues. The CDR3 is CASSQSGRGTGELFF. Written as DNA, the CDR3 is TGTGCCAGCAGCCAAAGCGGGAGGGGCACCGGGGAGCTGTTTTTT.

This chain joins TRBV28 and TRBJ2-7; D may be TRBD1 (5 bases). V lost 2 bases and J lost 2, with 13 bases in between. Per germline, CDR1 MDHEN and CDR2 SYDVKM. The CDR3 is 15 residues long. The CDR3 spells CASSLQGSPPYEQYF. The CDR3 nucleotides are TGTGCCAGCAGTTTACAGGGATCGCCACCCTACGAGCAGTACTTC.

The J gene is TRBJ2-1, the V gene TRBV30; D is unresolved. The germline V and J ends were trimmed by 6 bases and 8 bases, with 14 bases remaining between them. The CDR3 consists of 12 residues. Germline V gives CDR1 GTSNPN, CDR2 SVGIG (reference sequence). The CDR3 sequence: CACPSGPYEQFF. CDR3 sequence (DNA): TGTGCCTGCCCCTCGGGCCCCTATGAGCAGTTCTTC.

This sequence joins TRBV6-5 and TRBJ2-1; either TRBD1 or TRBD2 may supply D (5 bases each). V lost 8 bases and J lost 0, with 11 bases in between. The germline V gene has CDR1 MNHEY and CDR2 SVGAGI. The CDR3 length is 14 residues. This CDR3 reads CASRAGSSYNEQFF. CDR3 nucleotides: TGTGCCAGCCGGGCAGGGAGCTCCTACAATGAGCAGTTCTTC.

This chain connects TRBV27 to TRBJ1-4; TRBD1 matches 8 bases. Germline V gives CDR1 MNHEY, CDR2 SMNVEV (reference sequence). This CDR3 spans 14 amino acids. J lost 7 bases, V lost 5 bases, and 6 bases had no gene match. This chain's CDR3 is CASSPNRGIEKLFF. In DNA form, the CDR3 reads TGTGCCAGCAGTCCGAACAGGGGGATTGAAAAACTGTTTTTT. Supplemented by reference TRBV27 and TRBJ1-4, the full variable domain reads EAQVTQNPRYLITVTGKKLTVTCSQNMNHEYMSWYRQDPGLGLRQIYYSMNVEVTDKGDVPEGYKVSRKEKRNFPLILESPSPNQTSLYFCASSPNRGIEKLFFGSGTQLSVL.

This CDR3 reads CASSLGGHNQPQHF. For the CDR3, the DNA is TGCGCCAGCAGCTTGGGAGGACACAATCAGCCCCAGCATTTT. The genes are TRBV5-1 and TRBJ1-5; the D gene is possibly TRBD1 (5 bases). V gave up 0 bases and J gave up 3 bases, with 7 bases separating them. Germline lookup yields CDR1 SGHRS and CDR2 YFSETQ. The CDR3 contains 14 residues.

V is TRBV11-2 and J is TRBJ2-1; 13 nucleotides agree with TRBD2. The CDR3 has 15 amino acids. The junction had 5 bases not matched to a gene; V was cut back by 3 bases and J by 9 bases. Germline V gene data show CDR1 as SGHAT and CDR2 as FQNNGV. Here the CDR3 reads CASSFGTSGTGEQFF. The CDR3 DNA reads TGTGCCAGCAGCTTTGGGACTAGCGGGACGGGTGAGCAGTTCTTC.